These 14 T cell receptor beta chains were all obtained from the same sample, sequenced in a study of blood T cell repertoires in COVID-19. Clones were sequenced by immunoSEQ multiplex PCR, and TCRdb holds only the in-frame ones, with some missing. The data show about 73,000 clones, with approximately 84% seen just once and around 28% held by the top ten. Sequencing used peripheral blood. These receptors came from a human donor in a cohort sampled during active COVID-19.

CDR3 region: CASSQYRGGEAFF. The CDR3 DNA reads as TGTGCCAGCAGCCAATACCGCGGGGGAGAAGCTTTCTTT. The chain joins TRBV3-1 (or the pseudogene TRBV3-2) to TRBJ1-1, with a possible D match to TRBD1 (5 bases). V was pared by 2 bases and J by 8 bases, with 12 bases between. The CDR3 is made up of 13 amino acids. Germline V CDR1 and CDR2: LGHDT, YNNKEL (reference sequence).

This chain uses TRBV7-2 with TRBJ2-7; a weak D match, TRBD2 (7 bases). Germline V lookup: CDR1 SGHTA, CDR2 FQGNSA. V gave up 2 bases and J gave up 7 bases, with 15 bases separating them. This CDR3 region has 14 residues. The CDR3, as DNA: TGTGCCAGCAGCTTACTCGGGGGGCTTGGTGAGCAGTACTTC. This encodes CASSLLGGLGEQYF. Looking up the rest from reference TRBV7-2 and TRBJ2-7 gives the full variable domain: GAGVSQSPSNKVTEKGKDVELRCDPISGHTALYWYRQSLGQGLEFLIYFQGNSAPDKSGLPSDRFSAERTGGSVSTLTIQRTQQEDSAVYLCASSLLGGLGEQYFGPGTRLTVT.

The chain is built from TRBV10-2 and TRBJ2-3; 7 bases are shared with TRBD2. The CDR3 runs to 14 residues. Germline V gene sequence: CDR1 WSHSY, CDR2 SAAADI. The V segment lost 6 bases and the J segment 0 bases; nucleotides outside the gene matches: 3. The CDR3 nucleotides are TGCGCCAGCAGGGCTAGCGGCAGCACAGATACGCAGTATTTT. Protein sequence: CASRASGSTDTQYF.

This chain links TRBV18 with TRBJ2-2; D is uncertain. Germline V lookup: CDR1 KGHSH, CDR2 LQKENI. Deletions cut 3 bases from V and 6 bases from J, with 20 bases between. This CDR3 is built from 17 residues. In DNA, the CDR3 is TGTGCCAGCTCACCTCTCGCGATCCCCAACCCGGCCGGGGAGCTGTTTTTT. Residues: CASSPLAIPNPAGELFF. The variable domain in full, with the rest retrieved from reference TRBV18 and TRBJ2-2, is NAGVMQNPRHLVRRRGQEARLRCSPMKGHSHVYWYRQLPEEGLKFMVYLQKENIIDESGMPKERFSAEFPKEGPSILRIQQVVRGDSAAYFCASSPLAIPNPAGELFFGEGSRLTVL.

The rearrangement joins TRBV15 to TRBJ1-1; D is possibly TRBD1 (5 bases). V lost 1 base to trimming and J lost 1 base, with 7 bases between them. The CDR3 sequence is 14 residues long. Germline lookup yields CDR1 LNHNV and CDR2 YYDKDF (reference sequence). The CDR3 coding sequence is TGTGCCACCAGCAGAGCAGGGAAGAACACTGAAGCTTTCTTT. Translated: CATSRAGKNTEAFF.

The J gene is TRBJ2-7, the V gene TRBV19; possible D gene TRBD1, 6 bases. The CDR3 length is 12 residues. Looked up from germline, CDR1 is LNHDA and CDR2 is SQIVND (reference sequence). V lost 7 bases, J lost 5 bases, and 12 bases lay in between. CDR3 residues: CASTNRDNEQYF. DNA of the CDR3: TGTGCCAGTACCAACCGGGACAACGAGCAGTACTTC.

The CDR3 coding sequence is TGTGCCAGTAGTACCGCCGTGATTCGGAGCAATCAGCCCCAGCATTTT. It yields the protein CASSTAVIRSNQPQHF. The chain has TRBV19 and TRBJ1-5; no clear D. This CDR3 is 16 amino acids long. Trimming shortened V by 4 bases and J by 1 base, and 14 bases separated the two germline ends. The germline gives CDR1 LNHDA, CDR2 SQIVND (reference sequence).

The DNA for the CDR3 is TGTGCCAGCTCACCCCGGGACAGAAGCACAGATACGCAGTATTTT. Translation gives CASSPRDRSTDTQYF. The chain uses TRBV18 and TRBJ2-3; 7 nucleotides align to TRBD1. Per the germline V gene, CDR1 is KGHSH and CDR2 is LQKENI. V lost 3 bases to trimming and J lost 0 bases; unmatched junction nucleotides: 3. This CDR3 has 15 amino acids. The full variable domain, with the rest looked up from reference TRBV18 and TRBJ2-3, is NAGVMQNPRHLVRRRGQEARLRCSPMKGHSHVYWYRQLPEEGLKFMVYLQKENIIDESGMPKERFSAEFPKEGPSILRIQQVVRGDSAAYFCASSPRDRSTDTQYFGPGTRLTVL.

The gene calls are TRBV4-3 and TRBJ2-7; 13 bases match TRBD2. This CDR3 is 16 amino acids long. Germline V lookup: CDR1 LGHNA, CDR2 YSLEER. After removal of 1 base from V and 2 bases from J, the junction contained 2 bases not matched to a gene. CDR3 DNA sequence: TGCGCCAGCAGCCAAGGACTAGCGGGGGGCCCCTACGAGCAGTACTTC. Translating gives CASSQGLAGGPYEQYF.

V usage is TRBV28 and J usage is TRBJ2-1; the match to TRBD2 covers 9 bases. The germline gives CDR1 MDHEN, CDR2 SYDVKM. Trimming removed 5 bases from V and 2 bases from J; junction bases left unmatched: 4. CDR3 length equals 15 residues. CDR3 in DNA: TGTGCCAGCAGTCGGAGCGGGGGGCCCTACAATGAGCAGTTCTTC. This codes for CASSRSGGPYNEQFF.

The chain carries TRBV4-1 and TRBJ2-5; D might be TRBD2 (6 bases). The CDR3 runs to 17 residues. CDR1 is MGHRA, CDR2 YSYEKL, per germline. V lost 0 bases and J 2 bases, leaving 16 bases between the germline ends. CDR3 region: CASSQERRRGLQETQYF. The CDR3 coding sequence is TGCGCCAGCAGCCAAGAAAGGAGGCGGGGCCTACAAGAGACCCAGTACTTC.

The chain combines TRBV28 with TRBJ2-2; the match to TRBD1 covers 7 bases. Germline V gene sequence: CDR1 MDHEN, CDR2 SYDVKM. The length of the CDR3 is 16 residues. Losses at the gene ends were 8 bases for V and 6 bases for J; bases not matched to a gene: 15. In DNA, the CDR3 is TGTGCCAGCTATACACGGACAGGTTCTGATTCCGGGGAGCTGTTTTTT. Translated, it gives CASYTRTGSDSGELFF.

This clone was seen once. This chain links TRBV5-4 with TRBJ2-1, with TRBD1 identical over 9 bases. The CDR3 has 15 amino acids. J was trimmed by 8 bases and V by 6 bases; bases with no gene match: 12. From germline, CDR1 is SGHNT and CDR2 YYREEE (reference sequence). Here the CDR3 reads CASTPGGQGIYEQFF. The DNA for the CDR3 is TGTGCCAGCACTCCTGGGGGACAGGGTATCTATGAGCAGTTCTTC. Together with reference TRBV5-4 and TRBJ2-1, the CDR3 gives the full variable domain: ETGVTQSPTHLIKTRGQQVTLRCSSQSGHNTVSWYQQALGQGPQFIFQYYREEENGRGNFPPRFSGLQFPNYSSELNVNALELDDSALYLCASTPGGQGIYEQFFGPGTRLTVL.

The V gene is TRBV10-3, the J gene TRBJ1-1, with 7 nucleotides matching TRBD1. There are 15 residues in the CDR3. The V and J ends lost 3 bases and 1 base, in that order; junction bases with no gene match: 5. Germline CDR1 ENHRY, CDR2 SYGVKD. CDR3 DNA sequence: TGTGCCATCAGTGACCCGGGACAGCGGAACACTGAAGCTTTCTTT. Residues: CAISDPGQRNTEAFF.